This TCR beta chain was sequenced during a study of vaccination and CD4 T cells after COVID-19. Study-wide context: Investigators stimulated cells with overlapping spike peptides drawn from SARS-CoV-2, HCoV-NL63, HCoV-OC43 and HCoV-229E. As a positive control, some control cultures were given a CEFX pool, while others were given an HIV-1 Nef pool or no peptide. Overall study results and limits: There was no significant change from approximately 21 to 38 median reactive clonotypes.

Treatment here: roughly ten-day PBMC culture with coronavirus spike peptide pools or control peptides (ViraFEST assay). For this clonotype: Its target is unknown.

Cultured CD4+ T-cell DNA underwent Oncomine TCR Beta short-read sequencing. It was cultured CD4+ T cells from which genomic DNA was extracted. A single record per CDR3 protein comes from TCRdb applying MiXCR to the PCR reads. Among over 10,000 distinct CDR3 sequences, 64% were seen once, and the ten largest hold 14% to 15%. The TCR originated in a human donor who had recovered from COVID-19. The sequencing input was CD4+ T cells from blood, cultured in vitro.

The CDR3 loop reads CASRPGDNYGYTF. CDR3 nucleotide sequence: TGTGCCAGCAGGCCGGGAGATAACTATGGCTACACCTTC. The V call is TRBV12-3 or TRBV12-4, the J call TRBJ1-2, with D unclear. The length of the CDR3 is 13 residues. V was pared by 6 bases and J by 1 base, with 9 bases between.